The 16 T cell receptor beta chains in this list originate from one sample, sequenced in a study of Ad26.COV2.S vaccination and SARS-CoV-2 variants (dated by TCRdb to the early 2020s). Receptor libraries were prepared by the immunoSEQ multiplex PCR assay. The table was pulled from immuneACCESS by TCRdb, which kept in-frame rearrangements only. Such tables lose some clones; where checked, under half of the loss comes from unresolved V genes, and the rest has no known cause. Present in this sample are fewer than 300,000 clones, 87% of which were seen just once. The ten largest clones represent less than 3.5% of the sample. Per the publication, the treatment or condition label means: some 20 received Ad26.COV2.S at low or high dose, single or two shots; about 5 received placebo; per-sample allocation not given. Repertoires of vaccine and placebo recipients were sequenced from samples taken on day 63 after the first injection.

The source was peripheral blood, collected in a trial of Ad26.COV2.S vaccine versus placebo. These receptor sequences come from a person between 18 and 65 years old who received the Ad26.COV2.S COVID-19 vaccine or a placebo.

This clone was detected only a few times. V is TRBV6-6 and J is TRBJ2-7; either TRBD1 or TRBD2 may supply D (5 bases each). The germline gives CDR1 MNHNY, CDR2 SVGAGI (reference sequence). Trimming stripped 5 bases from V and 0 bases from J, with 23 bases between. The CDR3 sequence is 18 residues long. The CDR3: CASSLARAEGRGSYEQYF. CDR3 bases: TGTGCCAGCAGTCTTGCTAGAGCCGAGGGTAGGGGCTCCTACGAGCAGTACTTC.

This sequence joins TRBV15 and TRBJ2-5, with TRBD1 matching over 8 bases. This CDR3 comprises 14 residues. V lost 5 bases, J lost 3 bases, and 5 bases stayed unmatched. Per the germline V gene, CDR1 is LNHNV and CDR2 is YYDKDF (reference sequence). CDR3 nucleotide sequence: TGTGCCACCAGCGGGTGGACAGGGAAAGAGACCCAGTACTTC. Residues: CATSGWTGKETQYF.

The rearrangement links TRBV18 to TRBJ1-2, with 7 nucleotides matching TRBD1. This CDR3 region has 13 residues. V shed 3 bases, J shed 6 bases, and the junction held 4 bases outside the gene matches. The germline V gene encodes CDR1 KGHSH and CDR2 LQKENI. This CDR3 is CASSPEGANGYTF. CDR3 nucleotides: TGTGCCAGCTCACCCGAGGGGGCGAATGGCTACACCTTC.

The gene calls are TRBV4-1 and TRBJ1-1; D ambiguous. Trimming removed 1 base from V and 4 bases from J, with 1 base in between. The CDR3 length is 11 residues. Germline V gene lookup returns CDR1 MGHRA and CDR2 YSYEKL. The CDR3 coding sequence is TGCGCCAGCAGCCAAGGCACTGAAGCTTTCTTT. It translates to CASSQGTEAFF.

The CDR3 loop is CASSEAPGNYGYTF. The CDR3 region has the DNA TGTGCCAGCAGTGAAGCACCAGGGAACTATGGCTACACCTTC. The chain joins TRBV6-1 to TRBJ1-2; D is possibly TRBD1 (5 bases). The CDR3 has 14 residues. The V gene's germline CDR1 is MNHNS and CDR2 SASEGT. Trimming took 0 bases from V and 2 from J, leaving 7 bases between them.

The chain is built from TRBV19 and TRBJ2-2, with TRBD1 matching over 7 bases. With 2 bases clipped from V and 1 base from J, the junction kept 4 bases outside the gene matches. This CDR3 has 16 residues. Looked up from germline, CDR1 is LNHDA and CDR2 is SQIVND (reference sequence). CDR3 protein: CASSIKGGLNTGELFF. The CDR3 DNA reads TGTGCCAGTAGTATAAAAGGGGGCTTGAACACCGGGGAGCTGTTTTTT.

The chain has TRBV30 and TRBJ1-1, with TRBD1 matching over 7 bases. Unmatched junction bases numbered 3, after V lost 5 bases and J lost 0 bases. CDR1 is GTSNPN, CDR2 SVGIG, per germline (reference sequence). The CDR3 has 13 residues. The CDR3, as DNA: TGTGCCTGGGACAGGGCGATGAACACTGAAGCTTTCTTT. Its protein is CAWDRAMNTEAFF.

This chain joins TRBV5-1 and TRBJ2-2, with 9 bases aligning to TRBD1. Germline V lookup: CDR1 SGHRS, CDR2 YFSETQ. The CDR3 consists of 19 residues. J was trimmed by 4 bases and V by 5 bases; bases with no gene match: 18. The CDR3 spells CASRRDRVRVWSGTGELFF. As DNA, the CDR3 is TGCGCCAGCAGACGGGACAGGGTTAGGGTGTGGAGTGGCACCGGGGAGCTGTTTTTT.

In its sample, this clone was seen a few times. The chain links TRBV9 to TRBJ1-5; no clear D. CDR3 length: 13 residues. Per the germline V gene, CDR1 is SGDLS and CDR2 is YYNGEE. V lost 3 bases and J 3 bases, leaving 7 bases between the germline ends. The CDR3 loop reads CASSADFNQPQHF. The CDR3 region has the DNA TGTGCCAGCAGCGCGGACTTCAATCAGCCCCAGCATTTT.

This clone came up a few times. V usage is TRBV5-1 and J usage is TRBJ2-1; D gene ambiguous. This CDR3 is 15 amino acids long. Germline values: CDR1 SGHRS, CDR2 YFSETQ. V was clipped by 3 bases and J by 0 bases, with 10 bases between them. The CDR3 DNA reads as TGCGCCAGCAGCTACGAAGAGAGCTCCTACAATGAGCAGTTCTTC. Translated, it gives CASSYEESSYNEQFF.

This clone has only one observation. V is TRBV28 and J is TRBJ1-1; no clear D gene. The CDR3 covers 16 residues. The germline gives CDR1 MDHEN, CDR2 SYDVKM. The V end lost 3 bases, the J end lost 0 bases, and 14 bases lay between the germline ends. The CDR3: CASSFGQIRLNTEAFF. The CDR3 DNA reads TGTGCCAGCAGTTTTGGGCAGATACGTCTGAACACTGAAGCTTTCTTT.

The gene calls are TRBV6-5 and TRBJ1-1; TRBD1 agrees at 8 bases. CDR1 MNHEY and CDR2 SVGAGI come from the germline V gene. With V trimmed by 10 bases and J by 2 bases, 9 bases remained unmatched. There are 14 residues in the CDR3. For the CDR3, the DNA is TGTGCCACTACTGGGACAGGCCGCAACACTGAAGCTTTCTTT. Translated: CATTGTGRNTEAFF.

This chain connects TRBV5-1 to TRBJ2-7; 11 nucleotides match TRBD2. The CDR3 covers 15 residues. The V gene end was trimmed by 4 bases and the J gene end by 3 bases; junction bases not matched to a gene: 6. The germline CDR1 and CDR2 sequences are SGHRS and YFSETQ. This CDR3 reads CASSDKGLADYEQYF. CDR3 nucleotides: TGCGCCAGCAGCGATAAGGGACTAGCGGACTACGAGCAGTACTTC.

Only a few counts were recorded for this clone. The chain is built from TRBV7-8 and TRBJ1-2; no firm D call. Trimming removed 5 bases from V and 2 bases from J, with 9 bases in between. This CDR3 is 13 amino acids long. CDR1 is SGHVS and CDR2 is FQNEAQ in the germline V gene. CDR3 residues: CASSPTRNYGYTF. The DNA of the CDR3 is TGTGCCAGCAGCCCGACACGGAACTATGGCTACACCTTC.

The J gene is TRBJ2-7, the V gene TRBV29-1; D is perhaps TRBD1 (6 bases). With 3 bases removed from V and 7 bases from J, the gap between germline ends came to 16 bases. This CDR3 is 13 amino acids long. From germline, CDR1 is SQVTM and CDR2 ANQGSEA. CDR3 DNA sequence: TGCAGCGTTGAGCAGGGGACACAAAATGAGCAGTACTTC. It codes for CSVEQGTQNEQYF.

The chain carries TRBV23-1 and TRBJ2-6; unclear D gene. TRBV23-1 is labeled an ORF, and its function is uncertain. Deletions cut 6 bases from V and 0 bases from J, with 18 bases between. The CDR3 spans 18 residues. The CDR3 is CASRLSKGPLSGANVLTF. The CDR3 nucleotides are TGCGCCAGCAGACTAAGCAAGGGTCCCCTCTCTGGGGCCAACGTCCTGACTTTC.